This T cell receptor beta chain was captured in a study of blood T cell repertoires in COVID-19. Study summary: Nucleic acid was either cDNA or gDNA, and it came from T cells, B-cell-depleted T cells, or PBMCs.

Per the original methods: Cell counts per sample came from amplifying reference gene primers. The protocol was immunoSEQ multiplex PCR, while the TCRdb copy is restricted to in-frame clones and leaves out a portion. The V and J calls and clone size are taken from that table; D and trimming were inferred from the DNA. The sample holds about 24,000 clones, 75% to 90% seen once. V lost 5 bases, J lost 7 bases, and 13 bases stayed unmatched. The CDR3 spans 15 residues. The germline CDR1 and CDR2 sequences are SGHTA and FQGTGA. Source material: peripheral blood. This chain connects TRBV7-3 to TRBJ2-5; 7 bases match TRBD2. The clonotype originates from a woman in her seventies with active COVID-19. CDR3 protein: CASSPGEGQPGTQYF. The DNA of the CDR3 is TGTGCCAGCAGCCCGGGGGAGGGGCAGCCAGGGACCCAGTACTTC.